The rows below give T cell receptor beta chains drawn from one sample of a study of blood T cell repertoires in COVID-19. Profiled with immunoSEQ multiplex PCR; TCRdb holds only in-frame clones, not every one. The data show under 200,000 clones, with about 80% seen just once and 7% to 10% held by the top ten. The sample taken for sequencing was peripheral blood. All receptors derive from a man aged 55 to 70 with acute or convalescent COVID-19. Each CDR3 is given with its conserved first and last residue. Each record gives: D gene, V gene, J gene, clone size, CDR3 protein, CDR3 DNA. The D gene is left open where the match is weak. Not all rows give a size; the values are once, few, many and, for expanded clones, a class.

>-|TRBV9|TRBJ1-1|-
CASSVGQVNTEAFF
TGTGCCAGCAGCGTAGGGCAAGTGAACACTGAAGCTTTCTTT
>-|TRBV12-3/TRBV12-4|TRBJ2-2|-
CASGANTGELFF
TGTGCCTCAGGCGCCAACACCGGGGAGCTGTTTTTT
>-|TRBV5-6|TRBJ2-7|-
CASSPIQGIGYEQYF
TGTGCCAGCAGCCCAATTCAGGGAATCGGCTACGAGCAGTACTTC
>TRBD2|TRBV3-1/TRBV3-2|TRBJ2-3|-
CASSQDGGENTQYF
TGTGCCAGCAGCCAAGACGGGGGGGAAAATACGCAGTATTTT
>-|TRBV2|TRBJ2-3|-
CASSEARTTHTDTQYF
TGTGCCAGCAGTGAAGCCCGGACTACACACACAGATACGCAGTATTTT
>-|TRBV5-6|TRBJ1-2|-
CASSFRGGHYGYTF
TGTGCCAGCAGCTTTAGGGGGGGCCACTATGGCTACACCTTC
>-|TRBV30|TRBJ2-3|-
CAWSVLDSPILYF
TGTGCCTGGAGTGTTTTGGACAGCCCTATTCTGTATTTT
>TRBD1|TRBV7-6|TRBJ1-4|-
CASSQQGSANEKLFF
TGTGCCAGCAGCCAACAGGGGTCGGCTAATGAAAAACTGTTTTTT
>-|TRBV5-1|TRBJ1-3|once
CASTLSDPGRSGNTIYF
TGCGCCAGCACCCTCTCGGATCCAGGGCGGTCTGGAAACACCATATATTTT
>TRBD1|TRBV4-1|TRBJ1-1|-
CASSLGQGGTEAFF
TGCGCCAGCAGCCTCGGACAGGGGGGGACTGAAGCTTTCTTT
>-|TRBV3-1/TRBV3-2|TRBJ2-7|-
CASSQDGRVYEQYF
TGTGCCAGCAGCCAAGATGGGCGGGTCTACGAGCAGTACTTC
>-|TRBV7-2|TRBJ2-7|-
CASSPDRAYEQYF
TGTGCCAGCAGCCCGGACAGAGCCTACGAGCAGTACTTC
>-|TRBV4-3|TRBJ2-5|-
CASSQEYSSNPETQYF
TGCGCCAGCAGCCAAGAATACAGCTCGAACCCGGAGACCCAGTACTTC
>TRBD1|TRBV5-1|TRBJ2-3|-
CASSLTGVPDTQYF
TGCGCCAGCAGCCTAACAGGGGTTCCAGATACGCAGTATTTT
>TRBD1|TRBV15|TRBJ2-1|-
CATSSGTGGNSYNEQFF
TGTGCCACCAGCAGTGGGACAGGGGGAAACTCCTACAATGAGCAGTTCTTC
>-|TRBV4-3|TRBJ2-7|-
CASSQAVGGPGEQYF
TGCGCCAGCAGCCAAGCCGTCGGGGGGCCTGGGGAGCAGTACTTC
>-|TRBV7-9|TRBJ1-3|-
CASSLGHRNTIYF
TGTGCCAGCAGCTTAGGACACAGAAACACCATATATTTT
>-|TRBV19|TRBJ2-2|once
CASSIGRVKGELFF
TGTGCCAGTAGTATTGGTCGGGTCAAAGGGGAGCTGTTTTTT
>TRBD1|TRBV5-5|TRBJ1-5|-
CASSTTQGSGQPQHF
TGTGCCAGCAGCACAACACAGGGGTCCGGGCAGCCCCAGCATTTT
>-|TRBV7-8|TRBJ2-7|once
CASSPHRESYEQYF
TGTGCCAGCAGCCCCCACAGGGAGTCCTACGAGCAGTACTTC
>-|TRBV19|TRBJ2-7|-
CASSWLDEQYF
TGTGCCAGTAGTTGGTTAGACGAGCAGTACTTC
>-|TRBV7-8|TRBJ2-1|-
CASSLAGLSYNEQFF
TGTGCCAGCAGCCTCGCAGGGCTCTCCTACAATGAGCAGTTCTTC
>-|TRBV18|TRBJ2-2|-
CASSPPARDTGELFF
TGTGCCAGCTCACCACCGGCCCGGGACACCGGGGAGCTGTTTTTT
>-|TRBV24-1|TRBJ2-1|-
CATSGRGYRGDYNEQFF
TGTGCCACCAGTGGGAGGGGTTACAGGGGTGACTACAATGAGCAGTTCTTC
>-|TRBV18|TRBJ1-4|-
CASSPRGLSTNEKLFF
TGTGCCAGCTCACCACGTGGCTTATCAACTAATGAAAAACTGTTTTTT
>-|TRBV18|TRBJ1-1|-
CASSPPVAGAAREAFF
TGTGCCAGCTCACCACCGGTTGCAGGGGCGGCTCGTGAAGCTTTCTTT
>-|TRBV21-1|TRBJ1-3|-
CASSVRVGASSGNTIYF
TGTGCCAGCAGCGTCAGGGTTGGGGCGAGCTCTGGAAACACCATATATTTT
>-|TRBV19|TRBJ2-3|-
CASSIDHKRFTDTQYF
TGTGCCAGTAGTATAGATCACAAAAGATTCACAGATACGCAGTATTTT
>-|TRBV10-3|TRBJ2-5|-
CAISRGVEETQYF
TGTGCCATCTCCAGGGGGGTGGAAGAGACCCAGTACTTC
>TRBD2|TRBV6-6|TRBJ2-5|-
CASDTSGGAWETQYF
TGTGCCAGCGATACTAGCGGGGGGGCCTGGGAGACCCAGTACTTC
>TRBD1|TRBV7-8|TRBJ2-7|-
CASSLAGGTGGMVEQYF
TGTGCCAGCAGCTTAGCGGGGGGGACAGGGGGCATGGTCGAGCAGTACTTC
>TRBD1|TRBV11-1|TRBJ1-2|-
CASSYTGETNYGYTF
TGTGCCAGCAGCTATACAGGGGAAACTAACTATGGCTACACCTTC
>TRBD1|TRBV4-3|TRBJ2-1|-
CASSQGVRGRNEQFF
TGCGCCAGCAGCCAAGGGGTCAGGGGGCGCAATGAGCAGTTCTTC
>-|TRBV5-1|TRBJ1-4|-
CASSLTGSEKLFF
TGCGCCAGCAGCTTGACAGGGAGCGAAAAACTGTTTTTT
>-|TRBV25-1|TRBJ1-1|-
CASSQTGRNTEAFF
TGTGCCAGCAGTCAAACAGGGCGGAACACTGAAGCTTTCTTT
>TRBD1|TRBV15|TRBJ2-7|-
CATSSRTGTGSIYEQYF
TGTGCCACCAGCAGTCGAACCGGGACAGGGAGTATCTACGAGCAGTACTTC
>TRBD1|TRBV7-9|TRBJ2-7|once
CASSSADRGYYEQYF
TGTGCCAGCAGCTCAGCGGACAGGGGCTACTACGAGCAGTACTTC
>TRBD1|TRBV28|TRBJ2-1|-
CATTGTGGRNEQFF
TGTGCCACCACGGGGACAGGGGGTAGGAATGAGCAGTTCTTC
>TRBD1|TRBV9|TRBJ1-3|-
CASSVARQGVANTIYF
TGTGCCAGCAGCGTAGCTCGGCAGGGGGTTGCAAACACCATATATTTT
>TRBD1|TRBV11-2|TRBJ1-2|-
CASSFGQGWYGYTF
TGTGCCAGCAGCTTCGGACAGGGCTGGTATGGCTACACCTTC
>-|TRBV7-8|TRBJ1-2|-
CASSLVSRAASYTF
TGTGCCAGCAGCTTAGTCAGCAGGGCGGCAAGCTACACCTTC
>TRBD2|TRBV2|TRBJ2-1|-
CASNRLAGGTEQFF
TGTGCCAGCAACCGACTAGCGGGGGGGACCGAGCAGTTCTTC
>TRBD1|TRBV27|TRBJ2-3|-
CASSSTGGAGDTQYF
TGTGCCAGCAGTTCAACAGGGGGCGCCGGAGATACGCAGTATTTT
>-|TRBV6-5|TRBJ2-2|-
CASSFGGRGTTGELFF
TGTGCCAGCAGTTTCGGGGGCAGGGGGACAACCGGGGAGCTGTTTTTT
>TRBD2|TRBV7-2|TRBJ2-3|few
CASSLGASGGTDTQYF
TGTGCCAGCAGCTTAGGGGCTAGCGGTGGCACAGATACGCAGTATTTT
>TRBD1|TRBV2|TRBJ1-1|-
CASNGQDNTEAFF
TGTGCCAGCAACGGACAGGACAACACTGAAGCTTTCTTT
>-|TRBV12-3/TRBV12-4|TRBJ1-1|few
CASSFLSEAFF
TGTGCCAGCAGTTTTCTTTCTGAAGCTTTCTTT
>-|TRBV12-3/TRBV12-4|TRBJ1-2|-
CASSPSRNYGYTF
TGTGCCAGCAGCCCCTCCCGGAACTATGGCTACACCTTC
>-|TRBV5-1|TRBJ2-2|-
CASSLDGGSNTGELFF
TGCGCCAGCAGCTTGGATGGCGGATCGAACACCGGGGAGCTGTTTTTT
>TRBD2|TRBV3-1/TRBV3-2|TRBJ2-3|-
CASSQVISGGSTDTQYF
TGTGCCAGCAGCCAAGTTATCAGCGGGGGAAGCACAGATACGCAGTATTTT
>-|TRBV24-1|TRBJ1-5|-
CATSDSSTGWNQPQHF
TGTGCCACCAGTGATTCGTCGACAGGCTGGAATCAGCCCCAGCATTTT
>-|TRBV2|TRBJ1-3|-
CASSGQAISGNTIYF
TGTGCCAGCAGTGGGCAGGCCATCTCTGGAAACACCATATATTTT